This TCR beta chain came from a study of regulatory T cells in long-lasting Graves disease. Sample time point: newly diagnosed GD, antithyroid drugs for less than 3 months. Preparation of the TCR library used RNA extracted from PBMCs. Patients were enrolled at an endocrinology department in Xi'an, China. Arm-PCR of CDR3 regions and iRepertoire HTBI primers were used to build TCR beta libraries. TCRdb analysed the multiplex PCR reads with MiXCR anew, one entry per CDR3 protein. This repertoire shows 350,000 to 500,000 distinct CDR3 sequences, roughly 17% found once; its top ten account for about 25%. Separately, the same data were catalogued under a study of T cells in Graves' hyperthyroidism and ophthalmopathy. In that study: Stable disease denoted Graves' hyperthyroidism without ophthalmopathy progression within 18 months. Patients with uncontrolled infections, other autoimmune diseases, pregnancy or lactation were excluded.

The clonotype comes from a woman aged 18 to 35 with Graves disease. The sample here was peripheral blood mononuclear cells (PBMCs), taken at new diagnosis, from a patient treated with antithyroid drugs.

This chain's CDR3 is CASSGFSNQPQHF. The CDR3 DNA sequence: TGTGCCTCGTCCGGGTTTAGCAATCAGCCCCAGCATTTT. The V gene is TRBV30, the J gene TRBJ1-5; D not resolved. The CDR3 is made up of 13 amino acids. Germline CDR1 reads GTSNPN; CDR2 reads SVGIG (reference sequence). Trimming removed 7 bases at V and 0 bases at J, with 10 bases between.